This is a list of T cell receptor beta chains from one sample in a study of blood T cell repertoires in COVID-19. Generated by immunoSEQ multiplex PCR, the TCRdb table keeps only in-frame clones and is missing some. The sample holds 400,000 to 500,000 clones, about 88% seen once. The sample consisted of PBMCs or T cells enriched from blood (not recorded which). The receptor set was obtained from a woman younger than 35 who had been exposed to COVID-19. Each CDR3 is given with its conserved first and last residue. A D gene is named only where the DNA matches it firmly. Clone size is stated in some rows and not others, as once, few, many or a class when expanded.

DNA: TGCGCCAGCAGCTTGTTGCAGCGGGAGGCATCCTACGAGCAGTACTTC
CDR3: CASSLLQREASYEQYF
J: TRBJ2-7
V: TRBV5-1
size: NA
D: TRBD2

DNA: TGCGCCAGCAGCCAAGATCACGGGTCCTACAATGAGCAGTTCTTC
CDR3: CASSQDHGSYNEQFF
J: TRBJ2-1
V: TRBV4-3
size: NA
D: NA

DNA: TGTGCCAGCAGCCCCGAACCGGGTTTATCTTTTACCGACACCTTC
CDR3: CASSPEPGLSFTDTF
J: TRBJ1-2
V: TRBV11-2
size: NA
D: NA

DNA: TGTGCCAGCAGCTTCTACAGGGCCCGTGGGAATCAGCCCCAGCATTTT
CDR3: CASSFYRARGNQPQHF
J: TRBJ1-5
V: TRBV5-6
size: NA
D: NA

DNA: TGTGCCACCAGCAAGGCTGGCCAGGGCAATCAGCCCCAGCATTTT
CDR3: CATSKAGQGNQPQHF
J: TRBJ1-5
V: TRBV15
size: NA
D: NA

DNA: TGTGCCAGCAGCATGAGACAGGGTCACACTGAAGCTTTCTTT
CDR3: CASSMRQGHTEAFF
J: TRBJ1-1
V: TRBV7-8
size: NA
D: TRBD1

DNA: TGTGCCAGCAGTCCGCGAACAGGGGGGAACTACGAGCAGTACTTC
CDR3: CASSPRTGGNYEQYF
J: TRBJ2-7
V: TRBV27
size: NA
D: TRBD1

DNA: TGTGCCAGTAGTCTGGGAGTGGCCCATGAAAAACTGTTTTTT
CDR3: CASSLGVAHEKLFF
J: TRBJ1-4
V: TRBV19
size: NA
D: NA

DNA: TGTGCCACCAGTGATAGGACTAGCGGGGGGGCAGGGGATACGCAGTATTTT
CDR3: CATSDRTSGGAGDTQYF
J: TRBJ2-3
V: TRBV24-1
size: NA
D: TRBD2

DNA: TGTGCCACCAGTGATAGGGACAGGGGGCCCCAGCATTTT
CDR3: CATSDRDRGPQHF
J: TRBJ1-5
V: TRBV24-1
size: NA
D: TRBD1

DNA: TGCGCCAGCAGCTGGGGACAGCCCAACGAGCAGTACTTC
CDR3: CASSWGQPNEQYF
J: TRBJ2-7
V: TRBV5-1
size: NA
D: TRBD1

DNA: TGTGCCAGCAGCTGGGGACAGGGCTACGAGCAGTACTTC
CDR3: CASSWGQGYEQYF
J: TRBJ2-7
V: TRBV11-3
size: few
D: TRBD1

DNA: TGTGCCAGCAGTCCCAGAGGACTAGCGGGAGGGCCCCGGGAGCTGTTTTTT
CDR3: CASSPRGLAGGPRELFF
J: TRBJ2-2
V: TRBV28
size: NA
D: TRBD2

DNA: TGCAGCGTTGAAGATCTTCCGGCGGGAGGGCTATTTAATGAGCAGTTCTTC
CDR3: CSVEDLPAGGLFNEQFF
J: TRBJ2-1
V: TRBV29-1
size: once
D: TRBD2

DNA: TGTGCCATCAGTGAGTCGGGCCTGGCAGCGGCGGATCAGCCCCAGCATTTT
CDR3: CAISESGLAAADQPQHF
J: TRBJ1-5
V: TRBV10-3
size: NA
D: NA

DNA: TGTGCCAGGACCGCGGCTGATCAGCCCCAGCATTTT
CDR3: CARTAADQPQHF
J: TRBJ1-5
V: TRBV9
size: NA
D: NA

DNA: TGTGCCAGCAGTCCTACTAGCGGGAGTAGCTACGAGCAGTACTTC
CDR3: CASSPTSGSSYEQYF
J: TRBJ2-7
V: TRBV6-5
size: few
D: TRBD2

DNA: TGTGCCAGCAGCTTAAGGAGCGGGGGGGCCGGGTCAGATACGCAGTATTTT
CDR3: CASSLRSGGAGSDTQYF
J: TRBJ2-3
V: TRBV5-4
size: NA
D: TRBD2

DNA: TGTGCCAGCAGAGCTCTAGCGGGGGGGACAGATACGCAGTATTTT
CDR3: CASRALAGGTDTQYF
J: TRBJ2-3
V: TRBV2
size: NA
D: TRBD2

DNA: TGTGCCAGCAGCCCCCAGGGGCCCACCTACGAGCAGTACTTC
CDR3: CASSPQGPTYEQYF
J: TRBJ2-7
V: TRBV9
size: NA
D: NA

DNA: TGTGCCAGCAACTATAAACAAAGCTCCTATAATTCACCCCTCCACTTT
CDR3: CASNYKQSSYNSPLHF
J: TRBJ1-6
V: TRBV5-6
size: NA
D: NA

DNA: TGTGCCAGCAGTGATAAGGGGACAGGGAGTACTAACTATGGCTACACCTTC
CDR3: CASSDKGTGSTNYGYTF
J: TRBJ1-2
V: TRBV6-1
size: NA
D: TRBD1

DNA: TGTGCCAGCTCACCACCGACAGGGCCCTTCGAGCAGTACTTC
CDR3: CASSPPTGPFEQYF
J: TRBJ2-7
V: TRBV18
size: NA
D: TRBD1

DNA: TGTGCCAGCAGCTTAGGCAGGAATAATGAAAAACTGTTTTTT
CDR3: CASSLGRNNEKLFF
J: TRBJ1-4
V: TRBV7-2
size: NA
D: NA

DNA: TGTGCCAGCAGCCAAGAACTAGCGTTAACCGGGGAGCTGTTTTTT
CDR3: CASSQELALTGELFF
J: TRBJ2-2
V: TRBV4-2
size: NA
D: TRBD2

DNA: TGTGCCACAACAGGGGGCACTGAAGCTTTCTTT
CDR3: CATTGGTEAFF
J: TRBJ1-1
V: TRBV6-5
size: NA
D: TRBD1